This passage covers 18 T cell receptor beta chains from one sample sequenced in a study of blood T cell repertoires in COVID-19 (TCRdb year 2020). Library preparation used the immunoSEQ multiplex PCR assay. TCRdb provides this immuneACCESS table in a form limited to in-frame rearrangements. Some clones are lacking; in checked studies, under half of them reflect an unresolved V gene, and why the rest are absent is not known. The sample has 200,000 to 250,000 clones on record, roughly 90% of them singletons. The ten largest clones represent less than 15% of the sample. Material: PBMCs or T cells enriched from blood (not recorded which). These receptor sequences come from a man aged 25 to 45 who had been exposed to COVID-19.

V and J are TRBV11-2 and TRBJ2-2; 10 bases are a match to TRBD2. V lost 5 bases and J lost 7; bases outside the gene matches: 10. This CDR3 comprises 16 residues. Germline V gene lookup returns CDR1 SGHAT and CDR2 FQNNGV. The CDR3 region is CASSRTSGVGVGELFF. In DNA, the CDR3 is TGTGCCAGCAGCCGTACTAGCGGGGTAGGGGTCGGGGAGCTGTTTTTT.

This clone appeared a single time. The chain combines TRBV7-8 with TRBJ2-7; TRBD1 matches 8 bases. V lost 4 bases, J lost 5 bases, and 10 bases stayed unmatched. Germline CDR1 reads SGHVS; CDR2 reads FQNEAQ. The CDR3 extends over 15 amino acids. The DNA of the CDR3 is TGTGCCAGCAGCTGGCAGGTCGACAGGGGCCACGAGCAGTACTTC. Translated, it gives CASSWQVDRGHEQYF.

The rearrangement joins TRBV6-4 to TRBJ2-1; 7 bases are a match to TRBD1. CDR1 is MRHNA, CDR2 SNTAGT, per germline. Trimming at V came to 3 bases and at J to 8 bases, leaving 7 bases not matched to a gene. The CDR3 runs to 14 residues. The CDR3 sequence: CASSETGDQDEQFF. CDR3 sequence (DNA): TGTGCCAGCAGTGAAACAGGGGATCAGGATGAGCAGTTCTTC.

CDR3 DNA sequence: TGTGCCAGCAGTGATCGGAGCGGGGGGGGACGGACCCAGTACTTC. Translation gives CASSDRSGGGRTQYF. This chain connects TRBV2 to TRBJ2-5; 10 bases fit TRBD2. The V and J ends lost 3 bases and 7 bases, in that order; junction bases with no gene match: 8. The CDR3 spans 15 residues. In germline, CDR1 is SNHLY, CDR2 FYNNEI.

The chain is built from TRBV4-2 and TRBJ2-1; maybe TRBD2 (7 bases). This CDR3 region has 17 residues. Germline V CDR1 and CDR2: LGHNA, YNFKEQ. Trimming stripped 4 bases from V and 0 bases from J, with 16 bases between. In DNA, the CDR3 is TGTGCCAGCAGCCCCTTTGCGAGGGGGGGCTCCTACAATGAGCAGTTCTTC. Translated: CASSPFARGGSYNEQFF.

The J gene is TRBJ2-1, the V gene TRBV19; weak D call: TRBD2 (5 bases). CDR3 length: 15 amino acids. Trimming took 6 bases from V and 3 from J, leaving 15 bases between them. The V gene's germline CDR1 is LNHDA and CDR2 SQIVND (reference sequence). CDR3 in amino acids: CASRRVRDSYNEQFF. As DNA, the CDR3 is TGTGCCAGTAGACGGGTGAGGGATAGCTACAATGAGCAGTTCTTC.

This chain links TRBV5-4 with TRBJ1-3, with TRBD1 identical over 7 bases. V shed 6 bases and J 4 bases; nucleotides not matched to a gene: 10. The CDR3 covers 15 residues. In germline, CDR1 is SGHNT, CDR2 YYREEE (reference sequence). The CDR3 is CASTSGAGQGNTIYF. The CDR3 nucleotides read TGTGCCAGCACCTCGGGGGCGGGACAGGGAAACACCATATATTTT.

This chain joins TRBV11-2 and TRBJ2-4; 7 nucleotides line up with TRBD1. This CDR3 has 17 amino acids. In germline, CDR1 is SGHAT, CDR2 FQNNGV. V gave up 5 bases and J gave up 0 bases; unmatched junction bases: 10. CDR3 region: CASSKGDSLLAKNIQYF. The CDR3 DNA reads TGTGCCAGCAGCAAGGGGGACAGTCTACTAGCCAAAAACATTCAGTACTTC.

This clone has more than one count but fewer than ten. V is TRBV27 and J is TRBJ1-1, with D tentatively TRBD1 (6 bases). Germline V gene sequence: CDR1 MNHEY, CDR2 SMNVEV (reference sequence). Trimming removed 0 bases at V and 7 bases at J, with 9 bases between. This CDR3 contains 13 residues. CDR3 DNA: TGTGCCAGCAGTTTATCTGGGGGCCTTGAAGCTTTCTTT. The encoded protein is CASSLSGGLEAFF.

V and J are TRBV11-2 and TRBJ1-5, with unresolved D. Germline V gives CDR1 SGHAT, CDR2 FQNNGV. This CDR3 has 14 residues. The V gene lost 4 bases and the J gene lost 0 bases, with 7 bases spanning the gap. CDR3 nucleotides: TGTGCCAGCAGCTCGAGGAGTAGCAATCAGCCCCAGCATTTT. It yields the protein CASSSRSSNQPQHF.

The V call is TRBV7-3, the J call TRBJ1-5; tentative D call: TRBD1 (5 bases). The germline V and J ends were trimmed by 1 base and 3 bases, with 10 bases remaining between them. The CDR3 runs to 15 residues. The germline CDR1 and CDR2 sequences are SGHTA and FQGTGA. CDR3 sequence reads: CASSLRGRFNQPQHF. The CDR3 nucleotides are TGTGCCAGCAGCTTAAGGGGCAGATTCAATCAGCCCCAGCATTTT.

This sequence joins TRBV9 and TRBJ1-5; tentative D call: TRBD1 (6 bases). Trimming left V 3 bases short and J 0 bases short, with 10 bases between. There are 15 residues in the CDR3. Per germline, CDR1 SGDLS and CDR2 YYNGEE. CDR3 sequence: CASSAGGYSNQPQHF. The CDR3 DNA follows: TGTGCCAGCAGCGCGGGGGGCTATAGCAATCAGCCCCAGCATTTT.

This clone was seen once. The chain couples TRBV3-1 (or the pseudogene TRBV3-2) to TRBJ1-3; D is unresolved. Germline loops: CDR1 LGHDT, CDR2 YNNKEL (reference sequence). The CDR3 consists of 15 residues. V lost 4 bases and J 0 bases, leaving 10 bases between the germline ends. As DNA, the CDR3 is TGTGCCAGCAGCCTCCGGGTCCTCTCTGGAAACACCATATATTTT. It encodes CASSLRVLSGNTIYF.

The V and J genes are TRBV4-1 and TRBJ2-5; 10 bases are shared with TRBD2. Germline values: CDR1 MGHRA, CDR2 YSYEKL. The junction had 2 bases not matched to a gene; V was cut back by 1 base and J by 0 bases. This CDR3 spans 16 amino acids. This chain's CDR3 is CASSQVAGGYQETQYF. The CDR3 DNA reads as TGCGCCAGCAGCCAAGTAGCGGGGGGCTACCAAGAGACCCAGTACTTC.

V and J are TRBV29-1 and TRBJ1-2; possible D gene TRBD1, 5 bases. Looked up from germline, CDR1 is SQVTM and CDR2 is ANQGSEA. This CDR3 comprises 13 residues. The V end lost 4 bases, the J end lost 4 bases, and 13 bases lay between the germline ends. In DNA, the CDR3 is TGCAGCGTTGGCCCGGGGGGGGTCTATGGCTACACCTTC. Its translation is CSVGPGGVYGYTF.

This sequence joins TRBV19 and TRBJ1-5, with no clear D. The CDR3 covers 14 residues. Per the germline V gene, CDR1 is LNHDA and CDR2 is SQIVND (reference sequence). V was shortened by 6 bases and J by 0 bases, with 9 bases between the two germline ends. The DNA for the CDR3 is TGTGCCAGTAGCCTTCAGATTAGCAATCAGCCCCAGCATTTT. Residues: CASSLQISNQPQHF.

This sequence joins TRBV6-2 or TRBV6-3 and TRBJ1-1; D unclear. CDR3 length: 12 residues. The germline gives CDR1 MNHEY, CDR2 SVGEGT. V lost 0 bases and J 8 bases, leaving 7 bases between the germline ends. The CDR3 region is CASSYSEQEAFF. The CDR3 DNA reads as TGTGCCAGCAGTTACTCCGAACAGGAAGCTTTCTTT.

The CDR3 coding sequence is TGTGCCAGCAATCAACAGGGTATACATGGCTACACCTTC. As protein: CASNQQGIHGYTF. The gene calls are TRBV11-2 and TRBJ1-2, with D possibly being TRBD1 (6 bases). Germline loops: CDR1 SGHAT, CDR2 FQNNGV. V dropped 7 bases and J dropped 6 bases, with 15 bases sitting between them. The CDR3 loop spans 13 amino acids. The full variable domain, rest sourced from reference TRBV11-2 and TRBJ1-2, is EAGVAQSPRYKIIEKRQSVAFWCNPISGHATLYWYQQILGQGPKLLIQFQNNGVVDDSQLPKDRFSAERLKGVDSTLKIQPAKLEDSAVYLCASNQQGIHGYTFGSGTRLTVV.